The 30 T cell receptor beta chains reported below all come from one sample, sequenced in a study of blood T cell repertoires in COVID-19. Data came from immunoSEQ multiplex PCR; TCRdb stores just in-frame clones and leaves some out. The top ten clones hold around 0.85% of a sample with 220,000 or so clones, more than 80% of them seen once. The sample consisted of PBMCs or T cells enriched from blood (not recorded which). These TCRs come from a man between 45 and 60 years old who had been exposed to COVID-19.

The chain links TRBV19 to TRBJ1-5; the D gene is possibly TRBD1 (6 bases). This CDR3 region has 16 residues. Germline V gene lookup returns CDR1 LNHDA and CDR2 SQIVND (reference sequence). Trimming left V 5 bases short and J 0 bases short, with 14 bases between. The CDR3 sequence: CASSAPGQYSNQPQHF. The DNA for the CDR3 is TGTGCCAGTAGTGCTCCCGGACAGTATAGCAATCAGCCCCAGCATTTT.

The rearrangement joins TRBV10-3 to TRBJ1-1; D not certain. Germline CDR1 reads ENHRY; CDR2 reads SYGVKD. The CDR3 spans 14 residues. Trimming stripped 0 bases from V and 4 bases from J, with 9 bases between. The CDR3 DNA reads TGTGCCATCAGTGAGTCTGGAGGGATCACTGAAGCTTTCTTT. Its translation: CAISESGGITEAFF.

V is TRBV18 and J is TRBJ2-5; TRBD2 might be the D (7 bases). CDR3 size: 16 residues. V was cut by 0 bases and J by 5 bases, with 16 bases left in between. Germline CDR1 reads KGHSH; CDR2 reads LQKENI. CDR3 residues: CASSPPGGLTEETQYF. The CDR3 DNA reads TGTGCCAGCTCACCACCGGGGGGGCTAACGGAGGAGACCCAGTACTTC.

This clone was picked up a small number of times. Other DNA sequences in this sample translate to the same CDR3. The rearrangement links TRBV5-4 to TRBJ2-7, with a weak D call TRBD2 (5 bases). CDR3 length equals 11 residues. Deletions cut 2 bases from V and 7 bases from J, with 7 bases between. The germline V gene has CDR1 SGHNT and CDR2 YYREEE (reference sequence). DNA of the CDR3: TGTGCCAGCAGCTTCGGCGGGGAGCAGTACGTC. Translation gives CASSFGGEQYV.

V usage is TRBV3-1 (or the pseudogene TRBV3-2) and J usage is TRBJ1-5; 8 positions agree with TRBD1. CDR3 size: 14 residues. Germline CDR1 is LGHDT and CDR2 is YNNKEL (reference sequence). The trim removed 4 bases at V and 3 bases at J, leaving 2 bases unmatched. CDR3 amino acids: CASSRTGFNQPQHF. The CDR3 DNA follows: TGTGCCAGCAGCCGGACAGGGTTCAATCAGCCCCAGCATTTT.

V and J are TRBV18 and TRBJ1-6; TRBD1 might be the D (5 bases). CDR3 length: 14 residues. Per the germline V gene, CDR1 is KGHSH and CDR2 is LQKENI. Deletions cut 7 bases from V and 5 bases from J, with 12 bases between. The CDR3, as DNA: TGTGCCAGCTGGTCAGCAGGGCATAATTCACCCCTCCACTTT. It yields the protein CASWSAGHNSPLHF.

The gene calls are TRBV2 and TRBJ1-5; D remains unclear. V was clipped by 0 bases and J by 6 bases, with 12 bases between them. This CDR3 comprises 15 residues. The germline V gene has CDR1 SNHLY and CDR2 FYNNEI. CDR3 sequence (DNA): TGTGCCAGCAGTGAAGCGCTCCGGGTCGGTCAGCCCCAGCATTTT. It specifies CASSEALRVGQPQHF.

The chain employs TRBV5-1 and TRBJ1-2; tentatively, D is TRBD1 (5 bases). Looked up from germline, CDR1 is SGHRS and CDR2 is YFSETQ. The CDR3 is 12 residues long. The V end lost 7 bases, the J end lost 3 bases, and 10 bases lay between the germline ends. The CDR3 DNA is TGCGCCAGCTCCAGGGACTACTATGGCTACACCTTC. As protein: CASSRDYYGYTF.

This chain links TRBV12-3 or TRBV12-4 with TRBJ2-7; 8 positions match TRBD1. This CDR3 spans 13 amino acids. Losses at the gene ends were 7 bases for V and 1 base for J; bases not matched to a gene: 3. DNA for the CDR3: TGTGCCAGCAAAAACAGGGGGTCCTACGAGCAGTACTTC. It encodes CASKNRGSYEQYF.

This clone was counted only a few times. The chain has TRBV12-3 or TRBV12-4 and TRBJ1-5; the D is unclear. V gave up 6 bases and J gave up 7 bases, with 13 bases separating them. The CDR3 covers 13 residues. The CDR3 sequence is CASSPKGGQPQHF. CDR3 bases: TGTGCCAGCAGCCCCAAAGGAGGGCAGCCCCAGCATTTT.

This clone was counted a single time. J is TRBJ2-7 and V is TRBV28; D gene ambiguous. The CDR3 has 12 amino acids. Trimming removed 5 bases from V and 3 bases from J, with 8 bases in between. Germline values: CDR1 MDHEN, CDR2 SYDVKM. The CDR3 bases are TGTGCCAGCAGTGTGTCGGGCTACGAGCAGTACTTC. As protein: CASSVSGYEQYF.

This clone was counted a few times. The rearrangement joins TRBV27 to TRBJ1-2; 7 bases map to TRBD1. J lost 4 bases, V lost 6 bases, and 5 bases had no gene match. In germline, CDR1 is MNHEY, CDR2 SMNVEV (reference sequence). The CDR3 totals 13 residues. The CDR3 loop is CASRTTGVYGYTF. Here the CDR3 DNA reads TGTGCCAGCAGAACCACAGGGGTCTATGGCTACACCTTC.

V gene TRBV5-1 combines with J gene TRBJ2-5, with D unresolved. V lost 4 bases and J 2 bases, leaving 9 bases between the germline ends. Germline assignment: CDR1 SGHRS and CDR2 YFSETQ. This CDR3 contains 13 residues. CDR3 sequence: CASSLGGQETQYF. CDR3 coding DNA: TGCGCCAGCAGCCTCGGCGGTCAAGAGACCCAGTACTTC.

This clone was recorded once. The gene calls are TRBV5-5 and TRBJ2-3, with TRBD1 matching over 9 bases. This CDR3 spans 17 amino acids. With 4 bases clipped from V and 3 bases from J, the junction kept 12 bases outside the gene matches. Germline V lookup: CDR1 SGHKS, CDR2 YYEKEE (reference sequence). The CDR3 sequence: CASSRGSGTGYTDTQYF. DNA of the CDR3: TGTGCCAGCAGCCGAGGTTCGGGGACAGGGTATACAGATACGCAGTATTTT.

This sequence joins TRBV20-1 and TRBJ2-1; D call uncertain. Trimming removed 1 base from V and 6 bases from J, with 4 bases in between. Looked up from germline, CDR1 is DFQATT and CDR2 is SNEGSKA (reference sequence). The CDR3 covers 11 residues. The CDR3 protein is CSARGGNEQFF. Here the CDR3 DNA reads TGCAGTGCTAGAGGAGGCAATGAGCAGTTCTTC.

The V gene is TRBV30, the J gene TRBJ1-6; 7 nucleotides align to TRBD1. The CDR3 extends over 17 amino acids. With V trimmed by 3 bases and J by 0 bases, 8 bases remained unmatched. CDR1 and CDR2 from the germline V gene are GTSNPN and SVGIG (reference sequence). The CDR3, as DNA: TGTGCCTGGAGCGCCGGGACAGCCGGCTCCTATAATTCACCCCTCCACTTT. This translates into CAWSAGTAGSYNSPLHF.

The rearrangement links TRBV30 to TRBJ1-5; the D is unclear. CDR3 length: 14 amino acids. Germline V lookup: CDR1 GTSNPN, CDR2 SVGIG (reference sequence). Trimming removed 2 bases at V and 8 bases at J, with 16 bases between. The CDR3 loop is CAWSIPTTVKPQHF. The CDR3 DNA follows: TGTGCCTGGAGTATCCCAACCACGGTAAAGCCCCAGCATTTT.

This clone has a single count. This chain connects TRBV4-1 to TRBJ1-2, with a possible D match to TRBD1 (5 bases). Germline-derived CDR1 and CDR2 are MGHRA and YSYEKL. V lost 1 base and J lost 2, with 14 bases in between. The CDR3 runs to 16 residues. CDR3 nucleotide sequence: TGCGCCAGCAGCCAAGTCGGGGGACCCACCAACTATGGCTACACCTTC. Amino acid sequence: CASSQVGGPTNYGYTF.

The chain recombines TRBV2 with TRBJ2-3, with 12 bases aligning to TRBD2. Losses at the gene ends were 5 bases for V and 3 bases for J; bases not matched to a gene: 3. This CDR3 spans 15 amino acids. From germline, CDR1 is SNHLY and CDR2 FYNNEI. The CDR3: CASSTTSGRTDTQYF. DNA of the CDR3: TGTGCCAGCAGTACCACTAGCGGGAGGACAGATACGCAGTATTTT.

In its sample, this clone was seen once. The chain combines TRBV3-1 (or the pseudogene TRBV3-2) with TRBJ1-5; unclear D gene. The CDR3 spans 15 residues. V lost 1 base and J 2 bases, leaving 9 bases between the germline ends. Germline loops: CDR1 LGHDT, CDR2 YNNKEL (reference sequence). This chain's CDR3 is CASSQGTPGNQPQHF. CDR3 nucleotides: TGTGCCAGCAGCCAAGGGACTCCAGGCAATCAGCCCCAGCATTTT.

This clone showed up just once. This sequence joins TRBV27 and TRBJ1-2; 7 bases agree with TRBD1. The CDR3 contains 14 residues. V dropped 3 bases and J dropped 3; count of bases not matched to a gene: 4. Germline V gives CDR1 MNHEY, CDR2 SMNVEV (reference sequence). The CDR3: CASSFRGADYGYTF. In DNA form, the CDR3 reads TGTGCCAGCAGTTTCAGGGGGGCGGACTATGGCTACACCTTC.

To note about this clone: Additional DNA sequences in this sample encode the identical CDR3. The V gene is TRBV7-9, the J gene TRBJ1-4, with a tentative D call TRBD1 (6 bases). The CDR3 runs 15 residues. The V and J ends lost 0 bases and 4 bases respectively, with 9 bases between them. In germline, CDR1 is SEHNR, CDR2 FQNEAQ (reference sequence). CDR3 region: CASSLAQGYNEKLFF. The CDR3 DNA sequence: TGTGCCAGCAGCTTAGCACAGGGTTATAATGAAAAACTGTTTTTT.

The J gene is TRBJ2-5, the V gene TRBV18, with D perhaps matching TRBD1 (5 bases). The CDR3 loop spans 13 amino acids. V was trimmed by 2 bases and J by 2 bases, leaving 6 bases between them. Germline assignment: CDR1 KGHSH and CDR2 LQKENI. CDR3 region: CASSPYRQETQYF. The DNA for the CDR3 is TGTGCCAGCTCACCATACAGGCAAGAGACCCAGTACTTC.

The DNA of the CDR3 is TGTGCCAGTAGCAACAGGGGAGATAATTCACCCCTCCACTTT. Translation: CASSNRGDNSPLHF. V usage is TRBV19 and J usage is TRBJ1-6; 7 bases align to TRBD1. The CDR3 consists of 14 residues. V lost 6 bases, J lost 5 bases, and 4 bases stayed unmatched. Germline CDR1 and CDR2: LNHDA and SQIVND (reference sequence).

The rearrangement joins TRBV2 to TRBJ2-7; weak D call: TRBD1 (6 bases). V was pared by 6 bases and J by 3 bases, with 9 bases between. The germline V gene encodes CDR1 SNHLY and CDR2 FYNNEI. CDR3 length equals 12 residues. As DNA, the CDR3 is TGTGCCAGCAGGGAGGACAGCTACGAGCAGTACTTC. It yields the protein CASREDSYEQYF. The variable domain in full, completed from reference TRBV2 and TRBJ2-7, reads EPEVTQTPSHQVTQMGQEVILRCVPISNHLYFYWYRQILGQKVEFLVSFYNNEISEKSEIFDDQFSVERPDGSNFTLKIRSTKLEDSAMYFCASREDSYEQYFGPGTRLTVT.

The chain uses TRBV10-2 and TRBJ1-5, with a possible D match to TRBD1 (5 bases). CDR3 length equals 15 residues. The germline V gene encodes CDR1 WSHSY and CDR2 SAAADI. Trimming removed 0 bases at V and 4 bases at J, with 10 bases between. Here the CDR3 DNA reads TGCGCCAGCAGTGAGTCGATCAGGGTTAATCAGCCCCAGCATTTT. This sequence encodes CASSESIRVNQPQHF.

The chain has TRBV30 and TRBJ1-5; TRBD1 is a possible D gene (5 bases). Deletions cut 0 bases from V and 6 bases from J, with 9 bases between. Per germline, CDR1 GTSNPN and CDR2 SVGIG (reference sequence). This CDR3 has 13 amino acids. CDR3 coding DNA: TGTGCCTGGAGTGTAGGGGAACGTCAGCCCCAGCATTTT. Its translation is CAWSVGERQPQHF.

This clone occurred once. The rearrangement links TRBV6-1 to TRBJ1-1; 11 bases agree with TRBD1. The CDR3 sequence is 16 residues long. Germline V gives CDR1 MNHNS, CDR2 SASEGT. With 4 bases clipped from V and 3 bases from J, the junction kept 7 bases outside the gene matches. Here the CDR3 DNA reads TGTGCCAGCAGTGCTGGACAGGGGGCGTTTGACACTGAAGCTTTCTTT. Translation gives CASSAGQGAFDTEAFF.

The chain carries TRBV5-1 and TRBJ1-6, with 9 nucleotides matching TRBD1. CDR1 and CDR2 (germline): SGHRS, YFSETQ. The trim removed 4 bases at V and 6 bases at J, leaving 5 bases unmatched. CDR3 length equals 15 residues. CDR3 bases: TGCGCCAGCAGCCCCCGGACAGGGGTTAATTCACCCCTCCACTTT. Translation gives CASSPRTGVNSPLHF. Supplemented by reference TRBV5-1 and TRBJ1-6, the full variable domain reads KAGVTQTPRYLIKTRGQQVTLSCSPISGHRSVSWYQQTPGQGLQFLFEYFSETQRNKGNFPGRFSGRQFSNSRSEMNVSTLELGDSALYLCASSPRTGVNSPLHFGNGTRLTVT.

The genes are TRBV4-2 and TRBJ2-3, with TRBD2 matching 7 bases. The germline CDR1 and CDR2 sequences are LGHNA and YNFKEQ. This CDR3 has 14 residues. J lost 8 bases, V lost 1 base, and 6 bases had no gene match. CDR3 sequence reads: CASSQATSAGTQYF. The CDR3 DNA reads TGTGCCAGCAGCCAAGCAACTAGCGCAGGTACGCAGTATTTT.